This T cell receptor beta chain came from a study of T cells in Graves' hyperthyroidism and ophthalmopathy. Study context: Any treatment followed the collection of peripheral blood at initial diagnosis.

TCR beta CDR3 regions were amplified from RNA transcripts. The primer set for the first-round RT-PCR of the TCR CDR3 was HTBI. TCRdb re-called the multiplex PCR reads with MiXCR, one entry per CDR3 protein. The table lists more than 550,000 distinct CDR3 sequences, around 19% of them singletons. Using 10 ml of fresh peripheral blood, PBMCs were prepared. This clonotype was recorded a few times. Germline CDR1 and CDR2: MNHEY and SMNVEV (reference sequence). The CDR3 is made up of 17 amino acids. The V gene lost 5 bases and the J gene lost 4 bases, with 23 bases spanning the gap. The clonotype was recovered from a woman between 45 and 65 years old with Graves' hyperthyroidism that later progressed to Graves' ophthalmopathy. The chain has TRBV27 and TRBJ2-5; the D gene is possibly TRBD1 (6 bases). The sample comprised blood. For the CDR3, the DNA is TGTGCCAGCAGTGCGCACCAACAGGGCCTAGGCAGAGAGACCCAGTACTTC. It encodes CASSAHQQGLGRETQYF.